Detailed here is one T cell receptor beta chain. This clone was recorded only once. Its antigen is still unknown. Base qualities were left out, and no much larger clone turns up one base away. The sample originates from a study of shared clonotypes between healthy human individuals (dated by TCRdb to about 2020). About the study as a whole: Two women and a few men aged 18 to 49 years were included in the cohort. Blood TCR repertoires of 5 or 6 healthy adults were deeply sequenced to estimate repertoire size and the extent of clonotype sharing between individuals. To increase sequencing depth and limit assay-specific biases, TCR repertoire library preparation and sequencing were carried out by different laboratories using diverse techniques. For each donor, CD4 naive and CD4 memory were each run on three plates, CD8 naive on two plates, and CD8 memory on one plate. Each donor's leukapheresis produced roughly between roughly 0.85 and 10 billion PBMCs. The paper as a whole reports these results and caveats: Higher generation probabilities were observed for clonotypes shared by all four sorted-subset donors than for non-shared clonotypes. Rarefaction of sorted-subset datasets indicated incomplete sequencing despite the large sequencing depth. Because the study included only a small number of donors, the genetic and exposure-history diversity represented was limited. Sampling was limited to blood, and TCR repertoires in tissue likely differ from TCR repertoires in blood. When four donors were compared, the shared fraction of clonotypes was about 5.5% for naive CD4, less than 4% for naive CD8, about 2.4% for memory CD4, and about 0.36% for memory CD8. Naive subsets generally had larger estimated clonotype richness than memory subsets. Pairwise subsampling led to the expectation that sequencing depth would affect the degree of clonotype sharing among donors.

The donors were healthy, HIV-negative adults who had no recently reported acute infections or vaccinations. Every donor was a Caucasian adult residing in Nashville, Tennessee, USA. CD4+ T cells were enriched through magnetic negative selection, after which naive cells were positively selected on CD45RA and the remaining negative fraction served as the memory subset. After blood collection by leukapheresis, PBMCs were isolated using Ficoll-Histopaque density gradient centrifugation and then cryopreserved in the vapor phase of liquid nitrogen. Analytical flow cytometry was used to check the purity and quantity of every magnetically sorted T cell population. Each sorted fraction had its genomic DNA isolated and then quantified by UV absorbance on a Nanodrop 2000c. Using the deep immunoSEQ assay, multiplex PCR amplified TCR CDR3 regions from genomic DNA. Extracted genomic DNA from each cell subset was distributed evenly across all wells of several immunoSEQ 96-well plates, and each plate was treated as a replicate. For sorted subsets, about 200 ng genomic DNA, equal to tens of thousands of T cell genomes, was loaded into each replicate PCR. The purified libraries were quantified using a Qubit 3.0 fluorometer, sized with a Bioanalyzer 2100, and then quantified again using the KAPA Library Quantification kit. Every immunoSEQ 96-well plate was sequenced on a dedicated single-read 150-cycle Illumina NextSeq 550 flow cell. The authors' analysis ran thus. Because the immunoSEQ output included only junctional sequences and no quality scores, the filtering could not be the same as the filtering used for full-length reads. To assign V/J genes and CDR3, sequences were annotated against IMGT germline references using PyIR, a Python wrapper for IgBLAST v1.9. Reads were filtered out if the reads had weak V/J assignments (E-value above 1e-6), no CDR3, stop codons, out-of-frame junctions, or ambiguous translated residues. V3J clonotypes were defined as sequences sharing an identical inferred V gene, J gene, and CDR3 amino acid sequence. To compute the percentage overlap between repertoires, the number of shared unique clonotypes was divided by the size of the smaller repertoire. Repertoire richness was assessed with RTK rarefaction, the Chao1 estimator, and Recon v2.1 estimates of unobserved clonotypes. Generation probabilities were computed with OLGA for all TCRbeta clonotypes obtained by the gDNA method from several donors. TCRdb holds this immuneACCESS table with in-frame rearrangements only. Some clones are missing; in checked studies, unresolved V genes explain under half, and the rest has no known cause. That table supplies the V and J calls and clone size; D and trimming were determined from the DNA. This sample has millions of clones in its table, and around nine tenths of those were observed once. In total, the top ten clones hold 0.11% to 0.15% of the sample.

This TCR was sampled from a young man in good health. The sequenced material came from naive CD4+ T cells sorted from blood. The sample's cell subset or site label is to be understood as: CD45RA+ positively selected.

The nucleotide sequence is TGTGCCAGCAGCTTGGTAGGGGACAGGGGAGTGTACGAGCAGTACTTC. The resulting protein is CASSLVGDRGVYEQYF. The rearrangement joined TRBV7-2 to TRBJ2-7; 10 junctional bases match TRBD1. Taken from cysteine to phenylalanine, the CDR3 has 16 residues. The kept DNA is CDR3 alone, 48 bases in frame from the first base. Based on the germline V gene, the CDR1 and CDR2 sequences are SGHTA and FQGNSA. V loses 3 bases at its end and J loses 4 bases; junction bases beyond the gene matches: 9.